Listed below are T cell receptor beta chains from one sample, sequenced in a study of vaccination and CD4 T cells after COVID-19. TCRdb re-called the PCR reads through MiXCR, storing one row per CDR3 protein. The sample has approximately 27,000 distinct CDR3 sequences; over 30% are singletons. Antigens for these TCRs are unknown. The starting material was CD4+ T cells from blood, cultured in vitro, obtained about 7 months after SARS-CoV-2 vaccination. These receptors originate from a human donor who had recovered from COVID-19. Both conserved end residues are part of each CDR3. The D gene is left open where the match is weak. The listing skips clone size in some rows; elsewhere it reads once, few, many or a size class.

j_call | v_call | clone_size | d_call | cdr3_aa | cdr3_nt
TRBJ2-5 | TRBV5-1 | NA | TRBD2 | CASRLGTSGRETQYF | TGCGCCAGCCGTCTCGGGACTAGCGGGAGAGAGACCCAGTACTTC
TRBJ1-1 | TRBV20-1 | once | TRBD1 | CSARTGTGGTEAFF | TGCAGTGCTAGAACCGGGACAGGGGGCACTGAAGCTTTCTTT
TRBJ2-7 | TRBV10-3 | NA | NA | CAISERQGGTYEQYF | TGTGCCATCAGTGAAAGGCAGGGGGGGACCTACGAGCAGTACTTC
TRBJ2-3 | TRBV6-4 | NA | TRBD1 | CASSPDRAADTQYF | TGTGCCAGCAGTCCGGACAGGGCCGCAGATACGCAGTATTTT
TRBJ2-3 | TRBV6-1 | NA | TRBD1 | CASRTGTGDHTQYF | TGTGCCAGCAGAACCGGGACAGGGGACCATACGCAGTATTTT
TRBJ1-1 | TRBV27 | NA | NA | CASSGGWSTEAFF | TGTGCCAGCAGTGGCGGGTGGAGCACTGAAGCTTTCTTT
TRBJ1-2 | TRBV7-9 | few | NA | CASSDHRDSGYTF | TGTGCCAGCAGCGATCACAGGGATAGTGGCTACACCTTC
TRBJ2-6 | TRBV20-1 | few | NA | CSAESDSGANVLTF | TGCAGTGCTGAGTCCGACTCTGGGGCCAACGTCCTGACTTTC
TRBJ2-7 | TRBV7-8 | NA | NA | CASSPQAGSPYEQYF | TGTGCCAGCAGCCCCCAGGCGGGCTCACCCTACGAGCAGTACTTC
TRBJ2-7 | TRBV7-2 | NA | NA | CASSLDRSYEQYF | TGTGCCAGCAGCTTAGATCGCTCCTACGAGCAGTACTTC
TRBJ2-3 | TRBV7-3 | once | NA | CASSYGDTQYF | TGTGCCAGCAGCTACGGGGATACGCAGTATTTT
TRBJ1-2 | TRBV2 | NA | TRBD1 | CASTDDREGGGYTF | TGTGCCAGCACCGATGACAGGGAAGGGGGCGGCTACACCTTC
TRBJ1-5 | TRBV2 | few | NA | CASSLEIRNQPQHF | TGTGCCAGCAGCCTGGAGATACGCAATCAGCCCCAGCATTTT
TRBJ1-6 | TRBV4-1 | few | NA | CASSQDRSLGNSPLHF | TGCGCCAGCAGCCAAGATAGAAGTCTGGGCAATTCACCCCTCCACTTT
TRBJ2-3 | TRBV24-1 | few | NA | CATSGAPSTDTQYF | TGTGCCACCAGTGGGGCGCCTAGCACAGATACGCAGTATTTT
TRBJ1-6 | TRBV27 | NA | NA | CASSPLTRDNSPLHF | TGTGCCAGCAGTCCTTTGACAAGGGATAATTCACCCCTCCACTTT
TRBJ2-5 | TRBV20-1 | NA | NA | CSAMLSGYQETQYF | TGCAGTGCTATGTTATCGGGATACCAAGAGACCCAGTACTTC
TRBJ1-2 | TRBV2 | few | NA | CASSSTGGLGGYTF | TGTGCCAGCAGCTCGACGGGGGGGCTGGGAGGCTACACCTTC
TRBJ2-1 | TRBV7-9 | few | TRBD1 | CASSIPGQGYGVNEQFF | TGTGCCAGCAGCATACCAGGACAGGGGTACGGCGTCAATGAGCAGTTCTTC
TRBJ1-5 | TRBV5-8 | few | NA | CASSSRKQPQHF | TGTGCCAGCAGCTCCAGAAAACAGCCCCAGCATTTT
TRBJ1-2 | TRBV24-1 | few | NA | CATSEGAGYTF | TGTGCCACCAGTGAGGGTGCTGGCTACACCTTC
TRBJ1-5 | TRBV2 | NA | TRBD1 | CASTFLGQGVTPQHF | TGTGCCAGCACTTTCCTGGGACAGGGGGTAACGCCCCAGCATTTT
TRBJ1-5 | TRBV2 | NA | NA | CASKGTGKQPQHF | TGTGCCAGCAAGGGGACCGGGAAACAGCCCCAGCATTTT
TRBJ2-7 | TRBV20-1 | NA | NA | CSASLRAATDANEQYF | TGCAGTGCTAGTTTAAGAGCGGCCACGGACGCCAACGAGCAGTACTTC
TRBJ2-1 | TRBV6-2/TRBV6-3 | NA | TRBD2 | CASSYLAGLYNEQFF | TGTGCCAGCAGTTATCTAGCGGGCCTCTACAATGAGCAGTTCTTC
TRBJ1-1 | TRBV20-1 | few | TRBD1 | CSAYRQGARTEAFF | TGCAGTGCTTACAGACAGGGGGCGAGGACTGAAGCTTTCTTT
TRBJ2-2 | TRBV7-9 | few | NA | CASSLAGGGELFF | TGTGCCAGCAGCTTAGCCGGGGGCGGGGAGCTGTTTTTT
TRBJ2-2 | TRBV27 | NA | NA | CASSFVGTSGELFF | TGTGCCAGCAGTTTCGTGGGGACCTCCGGGGAGCTGTTTTTT
TRBJ2-7 | TRBV6-1 | NA | NA | CASSRTGSYEQYF | TGTGCCAGCAGTCGGACGGGTTCCTACGAGCAGTACTTC
TRBJ2-1 | TRBV7-2 | once | NA | CASSLATVDEQFF | TGTGCCAGCAGCTTAGCGACTGTGGATGAGCAGTTCTTC
TRBJ1-2 | TRBV20-1 | NA | NA | CSASAGSRNDGYTF | TGCAGTGCTAGTGCAGGGAGTCGTAACGATGGCTACACCTTC
TRBJ2-7 | TRBV6-2/TRBV6-3 | NA | TRBD2 | CASSYMAGALVWYF | TGTGCCAGCAGTTACATGGCGGGAGCCCTCGTGTGGTACTTC
TRBJ2-7 | TRBV6-1 | few | TRBD1 | CASSRPGTGAYEQYF | TGTGCCAGCAGCCGTCCCGGGACAGGGGCCTACGAGCAGTACTTC
TRBJ1-4 | TRBV28 | few | NA | CASSYQLGGEKLFF | TGTGCCAGCAGCTACCAGCTAGGGGGGGAAAAACTGTTTTTT
TRBJ1-2 | TRBV20-1 | NA | NA | CSARPGSGRDYGYTF | TGCAGTGCTAGACCAGGGTCAGGCAGAGACTATGGCTACACCTTC
TRBJ2-1 | TRBV20-1 | NA | NA | CSAKQGAEQFF | TGCAGTGCCAAACAGGGCGCTGAGCAGTTCTTC
TRBJ2-4 | TRBV6-1 | NA | NA | CATKGGLGRRNKNIQYF | TGTGCCACCAAGGGGGGGTTAGGGCGGAGAAACAAAAACATTCAGTACTTC
TRBJ2-3 | TRBV7-2 | few | NA | CASSLNSGVRGDTQYF | TGTGCCAGCAGCTTAAACTCAGGGGTACGGGGAGATACGCAGTATTTT
TRBJ2-2 | TRBV20-1 | few | NA | CSALATNTGELFF | TGCAGTGCTCTGGCCACAAACACCGGGGAGCTGTTTTTT
TRBJ1-5 | TRBV28 | few | TRBD1 | CASSPLIQGSGRGQPQHF | TGTGCCAGCAGCCCACTGATACAGGGGTCGGGTCGGGGCCAGCCCCAGCATTTT
TRBJ2-1 | TRBV6-5 | few | NA | CASSYSGSSLYNEQFF | TGTGCCAGCAGTTACTCTGGGAGTAGTCTCTACAATGAGCAGTTCTTC
TRBJ2-1 | TRBV6-1 | few | NA | CASTRQASASSYNEQFF | TGTGCCAGCACCCGACAGGCTAGCGCGAGCTCCTACAATGAGCAGTTCTTC
TRBJ2-3 | TRBV18 | few | NA | CASSPRQTTDTQYF | TGTGCCAGCTCACCACGCCAGACCACAGATACGCAGTATTTT
TRBJ2-5 | TRBV19 | NA | NA | CASSISETQYF | TGTGCCAGTAGTATCTCGGAGACCCAGTACTTC
TRBJ2-5 | TRBV7-3 | NA | NA | CASSPTGMLEETQYF | TGTGCCAGCAGCCCAACCGGGATGCTTGAAGAGACCCAGTACTTC